This TCR beta chain was recovered during a study of blood T cell repertoires in COVID-19. Sequenced by immunoSEQ multiplex PCR; TCRdb stores in-frame clones only, minus some. The sample holds 300,000 to 450,000 clones, over 75% seen once. J gave up 1 base and V 2 bases, and 5 bases lay outside the gene matches. Looked up from germline, CDR1 is WNHNN and CDR2 is SYGVQD (reference sequence). This CDR3 comprises 16 residues. The V gene is TRBV10-1, the J gene TRBJ2-3, with TRBD2 matching 8 bases. Sequences were obtained from PBMCs or T cells enriched from blood (not recorded which). This TCR came from a man aged 25-40 years who had recovered from COVID-19. In nucleotides, the CDR3 is TGCGCCAGCAGTGAGAGGGGTAGCGGGGGCACAGATACGCAGTATTTT. Translating it yields CASSERGSGGTDTQYF.